These 23 T cell receptor beta chains were all obtained from the same sample, sequenced in a study of Ad26.COV2.S vaccination and SARS-CoV-2 variants. Treatment meaning: approximately 18 received Ad26.COV2.S at low or high dose, single or two shots; about 5 received placebo; per-sample allocation not given. Collection of samples fell on day 63 after the first vaccine or placebo injection. Sequencing was performed with immunoSEQ multiplex PCR; in TCRdb, only in-frame clones are kept and a portion is missing. The table shows roughly 420,000 clones, with 89% occurring only once. Sequencing used peripheral blood, obtained in a trial of Ad26.COV2.S vaccine versus placebo. The receptors originated from a person between 18 and 65 years old who received the Ad26.COV2.S COVID-19 vaccine or a placebo.

The chain recombines TRBV7-9 with TRBJ2-3, with 8 bases fitting TRBD2. Trimming removed 0 bases from V and 5 bases from J; junction bases left unmatched: 13. Germline-derived CDR1 and CDR2 are SEHNR and FQNEAQ (reference sequence). CDR3 size: 18 residues. The CDR3 bases are TGTGCCAGCAGCTTAGCGCGGAGTCTAGCGGGTCGGCTAGATACGCAGTATTTT. It codes for CASSLARSLAGRLDTQYF.

The chain has TRBV9 and TRBJ1-1; D is possibly TRBD1 (6 bases). Trimming took off 4 bases at V and 3 bases at J, with 13 bases between the two ends. The length of the CDR3 is 14 residues. CDR1 SGDLS and CDR2 YYNGEE come from the germline V gene. CDR3 protein: CASSFAAGDTEAFF. The CDR3 nucleotides are TGTGCCAGCAGCTTTGCCGCAGGGGACACTGAAGCTTTCTTT.

The chain has TRBV5-6 and TRBJ1-2; D gene uncertain. This CDR3 is built from 13 residues. The V gene lost 2 bases and the J gene lost 4 bases, with 9 bases spanning the gap. CDR1 SGHDT and CDR2 YYEEEE come from the germline V gene. In DNA, the CDR3 is TGTGCCAGCAGCTTTGGTGCAACCTATGGCTACACCTTC. It is translated as CASSFGATYGYTF.

The V gene is TRBV18, the J gene TRBJ2-5; D unclear. Between the trimmed V and J ends, which lost 4 bases and 4 bases, there was a span of 10 bases. CDR1 is KGHSH, CDR2 LQKENI, per germline. The CDR3 length is 13 residues. The CDR3 sequence is CASSRILGETQYF. The CDR3, as DNA: TGTGCCAGCTCACGCATCCTGGGAGAGACCCAGTACTTC.

The chain has TRBV19 and TRBJ1-5, with TRBD1 matching over 11 bases. CDR3 length: 18 amino acids. Germline CDR1 and CDR2: LNHDA and SQIVND (reference sequence). J lost 0 bases, V lost 0 bases, and 4 bases had no gene match. The CDR3 nucleotides read TGTGCCAGTAGTATAGATCGGACAGGGGGCTTTAGCAATCAGCCCCAGCATTTT. Its protein product is CASSIDRTGGFSNQPQHF.

The V gene is TRBV19, the J gene TRBJ2-1; TRBD2 agrees at 8 bases. CDR1 is LNHDA, CDR2 SQIVND, per germline (reference sequence). This CDR3 is built from 17 residues. V shed 3 bases, J shed 1 base, and the junction held 8 bases outside the gene matches. The CDR3 nucleotides read TGTGCCAGTAGTATGTTGAGCGGGGGTGCTTCCTACAATGAGCAGTTCTTC. Residues: CASSMLSGGASYNEQFF.

The chain links TRBV2 to TRBJ2-7; 8 bases are shared with TRBD1. V trimming: 8 bases; J trimming: 3 bases; junction bases outside the gene matches: 24. This CDR3 is 19 amino acids long. Germline CDR1 and CDR2: SNHLY and FYNNEI. The CDR3 loop is CASQASGTGWSTSIYEQYV. CDR3 bases: TGTGCCAGCCAAGCATCCGGGACAGGCTGGTCAACGTCCATCTACGAGCAGTACGTC.

The chain is built from TRBV9 and TRBJ2-3, with 9 nucleotides matching TRBD2. CDR1 is SGDLS and CDR2 is YYNGEE in the germline V gene. The junction had 11 bases not matched to a gene; V was cut back by 1 base and J by 5 bases. The CDR3 is made up of 17 amino acids. For the CDR3, the DNA is TGTGCCAGCAGCGTAAAGGGGTGGACTAGCGAACAAGATACGCAGTATTTT. It specifies CASSVKGWTSEQDTQYF.

The gene calls are TRBV6-5 and TRBJ2-7; D remains unclear. The length of the CDR3 is 10 residues. V was clipped by 6 bases and J by 3 bases, with 3 bases between them. CDR1 MNHEY and CDR2 SVGAGI come from the germline V gene. The CDR3 DNA reads TGTGCCAGCAGGTTCTACGAGCAGTACTTC. This sequence encodes CASRFYEQYF.

The genes are TRBV20-1 and TRBJ1-4; D gene uncertain. Trimming pared 3 bases from V and 4 bases from J, leaving 15 bases between. Per the germline V gene, CDR1 is DFQATT and CDR2 is SNEGSKA (reference sequence). The CDR3 covers 15 residues. The chain's CDR3 is CSASGDPRDNEKLFF. CDR3 DNA: TGCAGTGCTAGTGGCGACCCCCGAGATAATGAAAAACTGTTTTTT.

J is TRBJ1-4 and V is TRBV19, with D tentatively TRBD1 (5 bases). The ends were cut back, 8 bases at V and 4 bases at J, with 11 bases in the middle. CDR3 length equals 13 residues. The germline gives CDR1 LNHDA, CDR2 SQIVND (reference sequence). CDR3 residues: CASGGLYNEKLFF. The CDR3 nucleotides are TGTGCCAGTGGGGGACTCTATAATGAAAAACTGTTTTTT.

The CDR3 sequence: CASSQEQIATDTQYF. CDR3 nucleotide sequence: TGTGCCAGCAGCCAAGAACAGATCGCCACAGATACGCAGTATTTT. J is TRBJ2-3 and V is TRBV14; D is undetermined. Germline values: CDR1 SGHDN, CDR2 FVKESK. The length of the CDR3 is 15 residues. V was pared by 0 bases and J by 2 bases, with 9 bases between.

The chain's CDR3 is CASSLGLATETQYF. CDR3 in DNA: TGCGCCAGCAGCTTGGGACTAGCGACAGAGACCCAGTACTTC. This chain joins TRBV5-1 and TRBJ2-5; 8 bases align to TRBD2. Per the germline V gene, CDR1 is SGHRS and CDR2 is YFSETQ. V dropped 0 bases and J dropped 4; count of bases not matched to a gene: 2. The CDR3 runs 14 residues. The full variable domain, with the rest looked up from reference TRBV5-1 and TRBJ2-5, is KAGVTQTPRYLIKTRGQQVTLSCSPISGHRSVSWYQQTPGQGLQFLFEYFSETQRNKGNFPGRFSGRQFSNSRSEMNVSTLELGDSALYLCASSLGLATETQYFGPGTRLLVL.

The chain has TRBV11-2 and TRBJ1-3, with D perhaps TRBD1 (5 bases). The CDR3 is 17 residues long. The V gene lost 6 bases and the J gene lost 8 bases, with 26 bases spanning the gap. Germline V gives CDR1 SGHAT, CDR2 FQNNGV. The CDR3 DNA reads TGTGCCAGCAGACGCACAGGAATGCGGCGAGCGGGAGACACCATATATTTT. Its translation is CASRRTGMRRAGDTIYF.

The chain couples TRBV7-9 to TRBJ1-5; possible D gene TRBD1, 6 bases. The CDR3 runs 14 residues. The germline V gene has CDR1 SEHNR and CDR2 FQNEAQ (reference sequence). The V gene lost 5 bases and the J gene lost 1 base, with 9 bases spanning the gap. The CDR3 protein is CASSTQGSNQPQHF. The CDR3 coding sequence is TGTGCCAGCAGCACCCAGGGGAGCAATCAGCCCCAGCATTTT. Together with reference TRBV7-9 and TRBJ1-5, the CDR3 gives the full variable domain: DTGVSQNPRHKITKRGQNVTFRCDPISEHNRLYWYRQTLGQGPEFLTYFQNEAQLEKSRLLSDRFSAERPKGSFSTLEIQRTEQGDSAMYLCASSTQGSNQPQHFGDGTRLSIL.

The chain joins TRBV7-9 to TRBJ2-6, with a tentative D call TRBD1 (6 bases). V gave up 1 base and J gave up 4 bases, with 11 bases separating them. This CDR3 is built from 16 residues. Looked up from germline, CDR1 is SEHNR and CDR2 is FQNEAQ (reference sequence). The CDR3 sequence: CASSLVLGAGANVLTF. In DNA form, the CDR3 reads TGTGCCAGCAGCTTAGTATTGGGGGCCGGGGCCAACGTCCTGACTTTC.

A single count supports this clone. The same CDR3 can be traced to other DNA sequences in this sample. The chain has TRBV7-2 and TRBJ1-3; no clear D gene. Per the germline V gene, CDR1 is SGHTA and CDR2 is FQGNSA. This CDR3 comprises 15 residues. Trimming pared 1 base from V and 4 bases from J, leaving 11 bases between. CDR3 loop: CASSLVGQAGNTIYF. CDR3 DNA sequence: TGTGCCAGCAGCTTAGTTGGTCAAGCGGGAAACACCATATATTTT.

This clone was seen only once. The genes are TRBV25-1 and TRBJ2-1; D possibly corresponds to TRBD2 (5 bases). The CDR3 is 16 residues long. Germline V lookup: CDR1 MGHDK, CDR2 SYGVNS. V lost 3 bases to trimming and J lost 0 bases, with 12 bases between them. Written as DNA, the CDR3 is TGTGCCAGCAGTGACCCAGAGCGGAGCTCCTACAATGAGCAGTTCTTC. It encodes CASSDPERSSYNEQFF.

V is TRBV18 and J is TRBJ1-6, with 7 bases identical to TRBD1. V shed 3 bases and J 8 bases; nucleotides not matched to a gene: 7. The CDR3 spans 15 residues. Germline CDR1 KGHSH, CDR2 LQKENI. DNA of the CDR3: TGTGCCAGCTCACCTCCGGGACAGTTTGATTCACCCCTCCACTTT. Amino acid sequence: CASSPPGQFDSPLHF. The entire variable domain, with the rest obtained from reference TRBV18 and TRBJ1-6, is as follows: NAGVMQNPRHLVRRRGQEARLRCSPMKGHSHVYWYRQLPEEGLKFMVYLQKENIIDESGMPKERFSAEFPKEGPSILRIQQVVRGDSAAYFCASSPPGQFDSPLHFGNGTRLTVT.

The rearrangement links TRBV10-1 to TRBJ1-2, with D perhaps matching TRBD1 (5 bases). CDR3 length: 14 amino acids. CDR1 and CDR2 (germline): WNHNN, SYGVQD (reference sequence). Trimming took 11 bases from V and 5 from J, leaving 21 bases between them. CDR3 sequence (DNA): TGCGCCCGCCCCAATAAAGACAGATGGTATGGCTACACCTTC. Its protein product is CARPNKDRWYGYTF.

The rearrangement uses TRBV9 and TRBJ1-2, with 9 bases fitting TRBD1. With 5 bases clipped from V and 5 bases from J, the junction kept 19 bases outside the gene matches. Germline V lookup: CDR1 SGDLS, CDR2 YYNGEE. The CDR3 totals 18 residues. The CDR3 loop reads CASSEIRDRAMSYYGYTF. CDR3 bases: TGTGCCAGCAGTGAAATCCGGGACAGGGCAATGAGTTATTATGGCTACACCTTC.

This rearrangement joins TRBV6-2 or TRBV6-3 to TRBJ2-5; 9 bases fit TRBD2. This CDR3 contains 13 residues. Trimming at V came to 4 bases and at J to 7 bases, leaving 4 bases not matched to a gene. CDR1 is MNHEY, CDR2 SVGEGT, per germline. CDR3 amino acids: CASSWNSGGTQYF. CDR3 DNA: TGTGCCAGCAGTTGGAATAGCGGGGGGACCCAGTACTTC.

The chain uses TRBV27 and TRBJ2-1, with TRBD1 identical over 9 bases. V gave up 5 bases and J gave up 12 bases; unmatched junction bases: 5. This CDR3 comprises 12 residues. CDR1 and CDR2 (germline): MNHEY, SMNVEV (reference sequence). CDR3 nucleotide sequence: TGTGCCAGCAGTAAACAGGGGGCTGGGCAGTTCTTC. The encoded protein is CASSKQGAGQFF.